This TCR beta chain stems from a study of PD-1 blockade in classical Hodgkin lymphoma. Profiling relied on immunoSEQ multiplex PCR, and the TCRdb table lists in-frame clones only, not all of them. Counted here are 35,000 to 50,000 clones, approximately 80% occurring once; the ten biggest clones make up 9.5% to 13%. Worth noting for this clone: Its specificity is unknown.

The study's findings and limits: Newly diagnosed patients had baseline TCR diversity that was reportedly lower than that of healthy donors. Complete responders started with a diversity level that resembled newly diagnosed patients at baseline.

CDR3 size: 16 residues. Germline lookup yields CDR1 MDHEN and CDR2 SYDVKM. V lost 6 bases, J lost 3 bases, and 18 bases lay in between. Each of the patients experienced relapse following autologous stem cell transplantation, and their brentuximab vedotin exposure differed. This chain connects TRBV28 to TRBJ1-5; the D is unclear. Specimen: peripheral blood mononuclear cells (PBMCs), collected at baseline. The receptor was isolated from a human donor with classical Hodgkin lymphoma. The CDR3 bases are TGTGCCAGCAGAACCGTCGCTCGGGGAAACAATCAGCCCCAGCATTTT. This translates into CASRTVARGNNQPQHF.